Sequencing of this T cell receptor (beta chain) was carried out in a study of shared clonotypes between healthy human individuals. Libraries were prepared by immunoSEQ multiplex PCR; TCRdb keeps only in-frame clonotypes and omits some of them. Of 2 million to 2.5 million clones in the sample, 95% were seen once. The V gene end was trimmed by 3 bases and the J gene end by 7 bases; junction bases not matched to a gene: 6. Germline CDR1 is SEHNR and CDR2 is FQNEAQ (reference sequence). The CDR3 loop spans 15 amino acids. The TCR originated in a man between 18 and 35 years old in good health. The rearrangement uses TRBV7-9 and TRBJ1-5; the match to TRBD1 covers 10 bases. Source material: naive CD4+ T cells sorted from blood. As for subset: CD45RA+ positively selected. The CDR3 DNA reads TGTGCCAGCAGCTTGGGGACAGGGGATTCACAGCCCCAGCATTTT. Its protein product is CASSLGTGDSQPQHF.